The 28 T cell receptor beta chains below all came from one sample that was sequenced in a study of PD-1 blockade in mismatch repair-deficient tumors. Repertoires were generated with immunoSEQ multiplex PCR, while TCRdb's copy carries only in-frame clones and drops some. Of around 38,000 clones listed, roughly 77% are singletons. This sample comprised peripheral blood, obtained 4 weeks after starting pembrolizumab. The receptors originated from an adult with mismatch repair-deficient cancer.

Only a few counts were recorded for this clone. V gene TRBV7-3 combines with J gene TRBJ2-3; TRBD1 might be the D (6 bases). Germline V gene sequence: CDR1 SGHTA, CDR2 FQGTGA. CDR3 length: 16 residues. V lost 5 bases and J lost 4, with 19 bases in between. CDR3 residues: CASSPTGTEGADTQYF. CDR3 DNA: TGTGCCAGCAGCCCGACCGGGACCGAGGGGGCAGATACGCAGTATTTT.

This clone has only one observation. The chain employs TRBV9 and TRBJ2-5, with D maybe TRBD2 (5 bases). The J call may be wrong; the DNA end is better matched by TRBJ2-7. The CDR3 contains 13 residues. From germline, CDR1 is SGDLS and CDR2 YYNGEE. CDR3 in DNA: TGTGCCAGCAGCGTAGGAACGGGAACCGAGCAGTACTTC. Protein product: CASSVGTGTEQYF.

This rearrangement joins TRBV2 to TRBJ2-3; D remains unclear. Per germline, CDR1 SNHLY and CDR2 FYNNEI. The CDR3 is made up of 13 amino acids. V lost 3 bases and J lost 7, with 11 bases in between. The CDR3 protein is CASSDPPKNTQYF. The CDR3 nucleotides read TGTGCCAGCAGTGACCCTCCTAAAAATACGCAGTATTTT.

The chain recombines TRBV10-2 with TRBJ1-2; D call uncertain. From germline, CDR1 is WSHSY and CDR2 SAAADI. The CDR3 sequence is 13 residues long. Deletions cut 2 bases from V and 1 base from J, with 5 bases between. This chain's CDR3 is CASSEQNNYGYTF. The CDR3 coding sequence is TGCGCCAGCAGTGAGCAGAATAACTATGGCTACACCTTC.

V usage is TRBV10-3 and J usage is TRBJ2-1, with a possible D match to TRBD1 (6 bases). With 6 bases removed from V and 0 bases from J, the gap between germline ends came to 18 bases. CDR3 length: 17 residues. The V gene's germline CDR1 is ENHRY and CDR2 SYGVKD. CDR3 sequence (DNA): TGTGCCATCAGATCGGGATTACAGGGCGTCTCCTACAATGAGCAGTTCTTC. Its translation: CAIRSGLQGVSYNEQFF.

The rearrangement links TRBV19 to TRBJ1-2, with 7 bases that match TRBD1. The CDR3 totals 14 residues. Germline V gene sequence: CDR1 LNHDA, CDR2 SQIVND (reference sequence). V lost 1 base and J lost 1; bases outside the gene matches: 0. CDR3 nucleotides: TGTGCCAGTAGTATAGGACAGGGTAACTATGGCTACACCTTC. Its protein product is CASSIGQGNYGYTF.

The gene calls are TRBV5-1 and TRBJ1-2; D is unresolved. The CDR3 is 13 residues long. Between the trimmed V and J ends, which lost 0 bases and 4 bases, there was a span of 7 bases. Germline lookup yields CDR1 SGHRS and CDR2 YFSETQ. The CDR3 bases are TGCGCCAGCAGCTTGGAAGTTTCCTATGGCTACACCTTC. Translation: CASSLEVSYGYTF.

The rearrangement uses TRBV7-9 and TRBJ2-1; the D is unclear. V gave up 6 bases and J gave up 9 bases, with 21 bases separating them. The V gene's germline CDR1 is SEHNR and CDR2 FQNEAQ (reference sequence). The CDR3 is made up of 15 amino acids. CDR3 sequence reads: CASSEVAAVSPEQFF. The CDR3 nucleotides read TGTGCCAGCAGTGAGGTCGCGGCCGTTTCACCTGAGCAGTTCTTC. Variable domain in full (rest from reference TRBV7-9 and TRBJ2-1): DTGVSQNPRHKITKRGQNVTFRCDPISEHNRLYWYRQTLGQGPEFLTYFQNEAQLEKSRLLSDRFSAERPKGSFSTLEIQRTEQGDSAMYLCASSEVAAVSPEQFFGPGTRLTVL.

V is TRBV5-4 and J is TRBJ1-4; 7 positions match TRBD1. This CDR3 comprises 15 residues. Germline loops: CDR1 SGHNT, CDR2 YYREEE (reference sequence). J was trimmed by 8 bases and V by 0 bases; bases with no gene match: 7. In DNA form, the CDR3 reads TGTGCCAGCAGCTTGGGGGGGGACAGATTGGAAAAACTGTTTTTT. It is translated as CASSLGGDRLEKLFF.

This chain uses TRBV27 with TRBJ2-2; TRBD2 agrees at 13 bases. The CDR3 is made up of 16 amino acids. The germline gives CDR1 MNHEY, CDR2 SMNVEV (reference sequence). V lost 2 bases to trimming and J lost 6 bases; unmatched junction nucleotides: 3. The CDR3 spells CASSLSGLAGAGELFF. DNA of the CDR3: TGTGCCAGCAGTTTAAGCGGACTAGCGGGGGCCGGGGAGCTGTTTTTT.

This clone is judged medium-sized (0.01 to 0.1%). The CDR3 DNA sequence: TGTGCCAGCAGTGGAGACACTAGCAATCAGCCCCAGCATTTT. It is translated as CASSGDTSNQPQHF. V gene TRBV25-1 combines with J gene TRBJ1-5; the D is unclear. The CDR3 spans 14 residues. Germline CDR1 is MGHDK and CDR2 is SYGVNS. V lost 4 bases to trimming and J lost 0 bases, with 7 bases between them.

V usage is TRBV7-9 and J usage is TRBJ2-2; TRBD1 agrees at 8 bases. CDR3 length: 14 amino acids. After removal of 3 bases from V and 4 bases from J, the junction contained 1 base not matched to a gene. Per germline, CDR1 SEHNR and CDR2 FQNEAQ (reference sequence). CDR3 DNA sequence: TGTGCCAGCAGCTTGGACAGGGCCACCGGGGAGCTGTTTTTT. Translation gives CASSLDRATGELFF.

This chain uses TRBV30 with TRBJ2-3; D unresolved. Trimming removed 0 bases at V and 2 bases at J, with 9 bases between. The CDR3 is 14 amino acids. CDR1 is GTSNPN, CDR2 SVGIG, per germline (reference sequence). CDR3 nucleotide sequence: TGTGCCTGGAGTGTAGCAGTCTTCACAGATACGCAGTATTTT. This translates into CAWSVAVFTDTQYF. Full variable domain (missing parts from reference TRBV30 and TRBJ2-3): SQTIHQWPATLVQPVGSPLSLECTVEGTSNPNLYWYRQAAGRGLQLLFYSVGIGQISSEVPQNLSASRPQDRQFILSSKKLLLSDSGFYLCAWSVAVFTDTQYFGPGTRLTVL.

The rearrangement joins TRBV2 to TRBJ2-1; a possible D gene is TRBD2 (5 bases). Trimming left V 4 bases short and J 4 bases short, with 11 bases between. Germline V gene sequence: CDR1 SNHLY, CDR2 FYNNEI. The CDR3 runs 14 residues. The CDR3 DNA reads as TGTGCCAGCAGTGCACTAGTTCTTTACAATGAGCAGTTCTTC. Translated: CASSALVLYNEQFF.

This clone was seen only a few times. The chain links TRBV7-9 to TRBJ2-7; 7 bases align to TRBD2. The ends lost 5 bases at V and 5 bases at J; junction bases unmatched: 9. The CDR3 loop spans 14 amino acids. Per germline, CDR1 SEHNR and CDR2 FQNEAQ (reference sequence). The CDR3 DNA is TGTGCCAGCAGCCAAGGGCGGGGGTTCCACGAGCAGTACTTC. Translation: CASSQGRGFHEQYF.

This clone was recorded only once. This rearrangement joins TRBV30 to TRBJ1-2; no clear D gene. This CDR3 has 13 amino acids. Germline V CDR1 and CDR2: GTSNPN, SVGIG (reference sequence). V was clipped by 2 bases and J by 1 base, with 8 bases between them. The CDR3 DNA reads TGTGCCTGGAGTTACGAGGATAACTATGGCTACACCTTC. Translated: CAWSYEDNYGYTF.

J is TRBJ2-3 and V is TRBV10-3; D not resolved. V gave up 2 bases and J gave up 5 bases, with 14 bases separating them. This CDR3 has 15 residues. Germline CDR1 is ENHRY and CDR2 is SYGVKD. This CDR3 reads CAISERGASVDTQYF. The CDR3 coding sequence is TGTGCCATCAGTGAGCGTGGCGCTTCGGTAGATACGCAGTATTTT.

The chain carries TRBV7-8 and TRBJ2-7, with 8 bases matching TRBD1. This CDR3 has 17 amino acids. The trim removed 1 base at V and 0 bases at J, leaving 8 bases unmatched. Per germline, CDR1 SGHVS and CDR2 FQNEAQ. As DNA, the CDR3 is TGTGCCAGCAGCTTAGATTCAGGGGGCGGGACCTCCTACGAGCAGTACTTC. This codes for CASSLDSGGGTSYEQYF.

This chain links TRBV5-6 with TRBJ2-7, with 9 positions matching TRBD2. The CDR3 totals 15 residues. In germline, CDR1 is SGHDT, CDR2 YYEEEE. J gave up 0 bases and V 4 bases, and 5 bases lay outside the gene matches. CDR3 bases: TGTGCCAGCAGCCTAACTAGCGGGCTCTCCTACGAGCAGTACTTC. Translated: CASSLTSGLSYEQYF.

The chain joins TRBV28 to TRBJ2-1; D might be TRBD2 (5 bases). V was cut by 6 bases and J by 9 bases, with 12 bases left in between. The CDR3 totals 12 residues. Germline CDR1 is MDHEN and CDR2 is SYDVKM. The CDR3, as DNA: TGTGCCAGCAGAATGTCCGGGGTTGAGCAGTTCTTC. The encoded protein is CASRMSGVEQFF.

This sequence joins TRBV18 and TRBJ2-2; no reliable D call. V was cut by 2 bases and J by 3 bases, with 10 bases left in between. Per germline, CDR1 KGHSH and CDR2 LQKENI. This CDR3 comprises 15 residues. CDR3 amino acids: CASSPSRSYTGELFF. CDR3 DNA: TGTGCCAGCTCACCAAGTCGCAGTTACACCGGGGAGCTGTTTTTT.

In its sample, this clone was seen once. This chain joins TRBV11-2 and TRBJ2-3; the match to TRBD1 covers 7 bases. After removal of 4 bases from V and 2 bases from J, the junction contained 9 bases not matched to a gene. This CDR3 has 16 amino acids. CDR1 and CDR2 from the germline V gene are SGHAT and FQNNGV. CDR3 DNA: TGTGCCAGCAGCTATAGGGACAGAAAGTACACAGATACGCAGTATTTT. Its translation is CASSYRDRKYTDTQYF.

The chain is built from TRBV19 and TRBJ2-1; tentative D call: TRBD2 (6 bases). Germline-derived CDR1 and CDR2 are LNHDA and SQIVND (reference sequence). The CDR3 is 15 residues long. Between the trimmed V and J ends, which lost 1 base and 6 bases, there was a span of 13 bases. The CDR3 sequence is CASSIGASAINEQFF. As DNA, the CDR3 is TGTGCCAGTAGTATAGGAGCTAGCGCTATCAATGAGCAGTTCTTC.

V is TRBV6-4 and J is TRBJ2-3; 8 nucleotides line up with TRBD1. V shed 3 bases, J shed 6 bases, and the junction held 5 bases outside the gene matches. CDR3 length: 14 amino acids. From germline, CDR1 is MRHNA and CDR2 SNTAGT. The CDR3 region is CASSDGQGGDTQYF. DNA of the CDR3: TGTGCCAGCAGTGATGGACAGGGTGGTGATACGCAGTATTTT.

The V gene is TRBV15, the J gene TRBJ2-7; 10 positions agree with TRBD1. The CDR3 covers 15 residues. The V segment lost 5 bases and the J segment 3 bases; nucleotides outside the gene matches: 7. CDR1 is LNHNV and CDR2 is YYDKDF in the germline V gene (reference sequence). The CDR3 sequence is CATSEDGTGVYEQYF. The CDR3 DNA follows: TGTGCCACCAGCGAAGACGGGACAGGGGTCTACGAGCAGTACTTC.

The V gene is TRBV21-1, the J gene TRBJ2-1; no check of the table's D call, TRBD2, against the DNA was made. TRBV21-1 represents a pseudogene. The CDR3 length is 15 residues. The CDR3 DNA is TGTGCCAGCAGCGATAGTAGCAGCTCCTACAATGAGCAGTTCTTC. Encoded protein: CASSDSSSSYNEQFF.

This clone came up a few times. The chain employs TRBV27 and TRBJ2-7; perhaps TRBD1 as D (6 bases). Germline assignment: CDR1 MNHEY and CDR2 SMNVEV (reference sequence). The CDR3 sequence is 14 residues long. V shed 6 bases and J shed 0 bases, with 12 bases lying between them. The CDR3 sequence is CASRRRDTSYEQYF. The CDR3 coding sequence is TGTGCCAGCAGGCGCCGGGACACCTCCTACGAGCAGTACTTC.

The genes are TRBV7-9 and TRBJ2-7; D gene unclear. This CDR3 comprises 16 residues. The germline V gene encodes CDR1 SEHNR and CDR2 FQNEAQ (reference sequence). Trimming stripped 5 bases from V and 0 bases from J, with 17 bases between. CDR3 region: CASSQERTVSSYEQYF. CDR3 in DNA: TGTGCCAGCAGCCAAGAAAGGACGGTTTCCTCCTACGAGCAGTACTTC.